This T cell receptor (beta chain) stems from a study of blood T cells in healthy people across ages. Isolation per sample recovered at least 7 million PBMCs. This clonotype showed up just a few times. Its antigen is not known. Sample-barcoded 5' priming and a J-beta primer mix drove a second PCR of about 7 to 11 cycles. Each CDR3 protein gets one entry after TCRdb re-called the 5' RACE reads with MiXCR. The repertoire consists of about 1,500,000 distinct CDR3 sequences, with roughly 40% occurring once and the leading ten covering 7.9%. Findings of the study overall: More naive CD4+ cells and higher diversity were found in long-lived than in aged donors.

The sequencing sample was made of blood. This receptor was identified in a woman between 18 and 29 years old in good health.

CDR3 nucleotides: TGTGCCAGCAGTTTGGCTGTGGCAGGGGACGAGCAGTACTTC. It is translated as CASSLAVAGDEQYF. The gene calls are TRBV12-3 or TRBV12-4 and TRBJ2-7; maybe TRBD1 (6 bases). The CDR3 contains 14 residues. V was cut by 3 bases and J by 5 bases, with 14 bases left in between.